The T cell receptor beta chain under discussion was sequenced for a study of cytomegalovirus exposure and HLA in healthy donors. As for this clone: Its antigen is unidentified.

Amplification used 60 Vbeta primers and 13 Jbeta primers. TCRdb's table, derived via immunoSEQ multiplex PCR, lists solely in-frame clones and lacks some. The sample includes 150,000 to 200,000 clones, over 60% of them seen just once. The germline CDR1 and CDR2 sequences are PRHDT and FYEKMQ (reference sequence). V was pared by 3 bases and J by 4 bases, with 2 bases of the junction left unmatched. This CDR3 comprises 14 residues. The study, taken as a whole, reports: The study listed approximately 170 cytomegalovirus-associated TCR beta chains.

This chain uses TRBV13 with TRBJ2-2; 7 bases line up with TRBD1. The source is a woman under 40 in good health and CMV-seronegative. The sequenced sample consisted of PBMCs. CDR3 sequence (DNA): TGTGCCAGCAGCTTGACAGGGAGCACCGGGGAGCTGTTTTTT. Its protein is CASSLTGSTGELFF.